The 13 T cell receptor beta chains below all came from one sample that was sequenced in a study of cytomegalovirus exposure and HLA in healthy donors. PCR was performed using 60 Vbeta and 13 Jbeta primers. Profiled with immunoSEQ multiplex PCR; TCRdb holds only in-frame clones, not every one. The sample includes 100,000 to 150,000 clones, 70% to 80% of them seen just once. Sequencing was carried out using PBMCs. The receptor set was obtained from a female donor in good health and CMV-seropositive.

The V gene is TRBV7-9, the J gene TRBJ2-3; 9 bases fit TRBD1. The CDR3 runs to 15 residues. Germline V gives CDR1 SEHNR, CDR2 FQNEAQ (reference sequence). V dropped 4 bases and J dropped 5; count of bases not matched to a gene: 7. The CDR3 DNA sequence: TGTGCCAGCAGCTCACAGGGGGCCTTTGGAGATACGCAGTATTTT. Residues: CASSSQGAFGDTQYF.

The chain carries TRBV15 and TRBJ2-7, with D tentatively TRBD1 (6 bases). Germline V gives CDR1 LNHNV, CDR2 YYDKDF (reference sequence). The CDR3 is 15 residues long. The germline V and J ends were trimmed by 0 bases and 0 bases, with 9 bases remaining between them. CDR3 sequence: CATSRDRGYSYEQYF. CDR3 nucleotide sequence: TGTGCCACCAGCAGAGACAGGGGATACTCCTACGAGCAGTACTTC.

The chain couples TRBV7-6 to TRBJ1-5; perhaps TRBD1 as D (6 bases). V was cut by 3 bases and J by 6 bases, with 18 bases left in between. Germline CDR1 is SGHVS and CDR2 is FNYEAQ. This CDR3 spans 16 amino acids. The CDR3 reads CASSLSSGGPSQPQHF. CDR3 in DNA: TGTGCCAGCAGCTTGTCCTCGGGGGGCCCAAGTCAGCCCCAGCATTTT. Using reference TRBV7-6 and TRBJ1-5 for the parts outside the CDR3, the full variable domain is GAGVSQSPRYKVTKRGQDVALRCDPISGHVSLYWYRQALGQGPEFLTYFNYEAQQDKSGLPNDRFSAERPEGSISTLTIQRTEQRDSAMYRCASSLSSGGPSQPQHFGDGTRLSIL.

This clone was picked up one time. The CDR3 DNA follows: TGTGCCAGCACGACTGGAGGGATGAGGGAGACCCAGTACTTC. It is translated as CASTTGGMRETQYF. The V call is TRBV2, the J call TRBJ2-5; D is possibly TRBD2 (6 bases). Between the trimmed V and J ends, which lost 7 bases and 5 bases, there was a span of 17 bases. This CDR3 has 14 residues. Per germline, CDR1 SNHLY and CDR2 FYNNEI.

The chain carries TRBV6-6 and TRBJ2-3; D might be TRBD2 (5 bases). V lost 6 bases and J lost 2, with 12 bases in between. Per the germline V gene, CDR1 is MNHNY and CDR2 is SVGAGI (reference sequence). The CDR3 loop spans 14 amino acids. The CDR3 DNA follows: TGTGCCAGCAGCCAACTAGATCCCACAGATACGCAGTATTTT. Amino acids: CASSQLDPTDTQYF.

In its sample, this clone was seen a few times. The chain carries TRBV19 and TRBJ1-1, with 8 bases aligning to TRBD1. J lost 4 bases, V lost 7 bases, and 8 bases had no gene match. Germline assignment: CDR1 LNHDA and CDR2 SQIVND (reference sequence). The CDR3 totals 14 residues. The CDR3 DNA reads TGTGCCAGTACCCCGGGACAGGCCAGCACTGAAGCTTTCTTT. Protein: CASTPGQASTEAFF.

The chain uses TRBV9 and TRBJ2-2, with a possible D match to TRBD2 (6 bases). V lost 2 bases and J 3 bases, leaving 17 bases between the germline ends. CDR3 size: 17 residues. The V gene's germline CDR1 is SGDLS and CDR2 YYNGEE. CDR3 sequence reads: CASSVPGTGEDTGELFF. CDR3 sequence (DNA): TGTGCCAGCAGCGTCCCGGGTACTGGGGAGGACACCGGGGAGCTGTTTTTT.

The rearrangement joins TRBV19 to TRBJ1-3, with a weak D call TRBD1 (5 bases). CDR3 length: 13 amino acids. Between the trimmed V and J ends, which lost 6 bases and 0 bases, there was a span of 6 bases. CDR1 and CDR2 from the germline V gene are LNHDA and SQIVND (reference sequence). The CDR3 region is CASRQVSGNTIYF. The DNA for the CDR3 is TGTGCCAGTAGACAGGTCTCTGGAAACACCATATATTTT.

The rearrangement links TRBV6-1 to TRBJ2-5; TRBD2 agrees at 8 bases. CDR3 length equals 16 residues. Germline-derived CDR1 and CDR2 are MNHNS and SASEGT. The ends lost 1 base at V and 3 bases at J; junction bases unmatched: 7. CDR3 amino acids: CASSEGSGTKEETQYF. As DNA, the CDR3 is TGTGCCAGCAGTGAAGGTAGCGGGACAAAGGAAGAGACCCAGTACTTC.

V gene TRBV7-3 combines with J gene TRBJ1-1; D is perhaps TRBD1 (6 bases). From germline, CDR1 is SGHTA and CDR2 FQGTGA. The ends were cut back, 0 bases at V and 3 bases at J, with 11 bases in the middle. The CDR3 sequence is 15 residues long. CDR3 residues: CASSLTGGQDTEAFF. The CDR3 DNA reads as TGTGCCAGCAGCTTAACCGGGGGGCAGGACACTGAAGCTTTCTTT.

This clone occurred once. J is TRBJ2-1 and V is TRBV5-1; D call uncertain. Trimming removed 4 bases at V and 5 bases at J, with 10 bases between. Germline CDR1 and CDR2: SGHRS and YFSETQ. CDR3 size: 13 residues. The CDR3: CASSGTTDNEQFF. The CDR3 coding sequence is TGCGCCAGCAGCGGAACAACAGACAATGAGCAGTTCTTC. The full variable domain, rest sourced from reference TRBV5-1 and TRBJ2-1, is KAGVTQTPRYLIKTRGQQVTLSCSPISGHRSVSWYQQTPGQGLQFLFEYFSETQRNKGNFPGRFSGRQFSNSRSEMNVSTLELGDSALYLCASSGTTDNEQFFGPGTRLTVL.

The rearrangement joins TRBV4-1 to TRBJ2-3; a possible D gene is TRBD2 (6 bases). The germline V and J ends were trimmed by 1 base and 6 bases, with 14 bases remaining between them. The CDR3 is 15 residues long. From germline, CDR1 is MGHRA and CDR2 YSYEKL. CDR3 sequence: CASSQGDSAGDTQYF. The CDR3 DNA sequence: TGCGCCAGCAGCCAAGGGGACTCCGCAGGGGATACGCAGTATTTT.

This clone was found a few times. The chain links TRBV13 to TRBJ1-1; 7 nucleotides align to TRBD1. CDR3 length equals 14 residues. In germline, CDR1 is PRHDT, CDR2 FYEKMQ (reference sequence). Trimming removed 4 bases from V and 2 bases from J; junction bases left unmatched: 4. The CDR3, as DNA: TGTGCCAGCAGCTCCGACAGGGTAAACACTGAAGCTTTCTTT. The encoded protein is CASSSDRVNTEAFF.